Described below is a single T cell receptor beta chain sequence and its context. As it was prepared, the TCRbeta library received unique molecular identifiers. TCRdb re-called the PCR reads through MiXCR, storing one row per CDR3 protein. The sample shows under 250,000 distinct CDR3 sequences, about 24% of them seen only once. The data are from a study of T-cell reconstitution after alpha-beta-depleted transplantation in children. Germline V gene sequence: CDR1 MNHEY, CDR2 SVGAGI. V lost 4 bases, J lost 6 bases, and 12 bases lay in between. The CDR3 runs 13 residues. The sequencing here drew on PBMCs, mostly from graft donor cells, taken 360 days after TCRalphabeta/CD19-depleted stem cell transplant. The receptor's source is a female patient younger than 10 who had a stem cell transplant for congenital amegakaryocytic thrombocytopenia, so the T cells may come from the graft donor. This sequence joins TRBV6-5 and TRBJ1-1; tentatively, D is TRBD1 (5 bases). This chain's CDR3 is CASSLRGGAEAFF. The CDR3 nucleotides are TGTGCCAGCAGTTTACGGGGGGGGGCTGAAGCTTTCTTT.